Each of the 5 T cell receptor beta chains below was sequenced from the same sample in a study of lymphopenia after photon versus proton radiotherapy. The data were produced by immunoSEQ multiplex PCR, yet TCRdb's version contains in-frame clones alone and is incomplete. Of tens of thousands of clones listed, approximately 84% were seen once; the top ten hold approximately 2%. The specimen comprised peripheral blood, sampled from a patient treated with proton-based radiotherapy. These receptors all come from a man in his sixties with pancreatic cancer.

The chain employs TRBV9 and TRBJ1-1; a weak D match, TRBD1 (6 bases). CDR3 length: 15 amino acids. Trimming removed 3 bases from V and 0 bases from J, with 12 bases in between. Germline loops: CDR1 SGDLS, CDR2 YYNGEE. The CDR3 nucleotides read TGTGCCAGCAGCGCCGGAGGACAGTTGAACACTGAAGCTTTCTTT. Its translation is CASSAGGQLNTEAFF.

The chain recombines TRBV29-1 with TRBJ2-5; perhaps TRBD1 as D (6 bases). The V gene lost 4 bases and the J gene lost 5 bases, with 14 bases spanning the gap. Germline V gene sequence: CDR1 SQVTM, CDR2 ANQGSEA. CDR3 size: 13 residues. CDR3 sequence: CSVVSTGSETQYF. CDR3 in DNA: TGCAGCGTTGTCTCCACAGGGTCGGAGACCCAGTACTTC.

V usage is TRBV2 and J usage is TRBJ2-3, with D possibly being TRBD2 (6 bases). The CDR3 consists of 15 residues. The germline CDR1 and CDR2 sequences are SNHLY and FYNNEI. Trimming removed 6 bases from V and 2 bases from J, with 15 bases in between. The DNA of the CDR3 is TGTGCCAGCAGGGACTACCAGTACTCCACAGATACGCAGTATTTT. It encodes CASRDYQYSTDTQYF.

The chain links TRBV9 to TRBJ1-6; D uncertain. Trimming cost V 3 bases and J 5 bases, with 9 bases left between them. The length of the CDR3 is 14 residues. Germline V gene lookup returns CDR1 SGDLS and CDR2 YYNGEE. The CDR3 reads CASSAGNNNSPLHF. Here the CDR3 DNA reads TGTGCCAGCAGCGCCGGGAACAATAATTCACCCCTCCACTTT.

J is TRBJ1-2 and V is TRBV5-1; 7 bases fit TRBD1. This CDR3 region has 14 residues. V shed 4 bases and J 4 bases; nucleotides not matched to a gene: 7. The germline CDR1 and CDR2 sequences are SGHRS and YFSETQ. As DNA, the CDR3 is TGCGCCAGCAGCCCGGCAGGGGGGGGCTATGGCTACACCTTC. This translates into CASSPAGGGYGYTF.